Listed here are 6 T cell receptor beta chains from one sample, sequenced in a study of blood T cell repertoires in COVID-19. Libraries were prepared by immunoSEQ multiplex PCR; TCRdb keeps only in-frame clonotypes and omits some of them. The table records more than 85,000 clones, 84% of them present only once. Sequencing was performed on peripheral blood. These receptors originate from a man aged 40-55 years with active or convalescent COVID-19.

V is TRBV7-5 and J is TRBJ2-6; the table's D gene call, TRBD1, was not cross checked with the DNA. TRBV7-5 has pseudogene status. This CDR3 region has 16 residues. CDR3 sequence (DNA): TGTGCCAGAAGCCCTAACGACAGGCCTGGGGCCAACGTCCTGACTTTC. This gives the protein CARSPNDRPGANVLTF.

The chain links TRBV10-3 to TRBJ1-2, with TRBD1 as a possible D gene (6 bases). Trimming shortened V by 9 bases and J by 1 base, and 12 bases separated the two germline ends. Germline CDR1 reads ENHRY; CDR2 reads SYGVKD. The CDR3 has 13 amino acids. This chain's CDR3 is CAMRQDLNYGYTF. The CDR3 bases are TGTGCCATGAGACAGGACCTTAACTATGGCTACACCTTC.

The DNA of the CDR3 is TGTGCCAGCAGTCTCCTCGAGTCCCGTGGCTACACCTTC. Translating gives CASSLLESRGYTF. The chain is built from TRBV3-1 (or the pseudogene TRBV3-2) and TRBJ1-2; D is unresolved. V lost 6 bases to trimming and J lost 7 bases, with 15 bases between them. This CDR3 is built from 13 residues. Germline assignment: CDR1 LGHDT and CDR2 YNNKEL (reference sequence).

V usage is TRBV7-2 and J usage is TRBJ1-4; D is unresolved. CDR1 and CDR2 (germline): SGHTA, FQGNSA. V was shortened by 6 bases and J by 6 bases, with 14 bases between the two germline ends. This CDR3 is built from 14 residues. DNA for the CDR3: TGTGCCAGCAGTAGAAGACCGGGATATGAAAAACTGTTTTTT. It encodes CASSRRPGYEKLFF.

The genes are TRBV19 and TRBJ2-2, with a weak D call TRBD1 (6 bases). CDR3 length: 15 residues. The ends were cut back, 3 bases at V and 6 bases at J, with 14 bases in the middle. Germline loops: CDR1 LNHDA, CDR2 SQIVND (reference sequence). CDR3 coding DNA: TGTGCCAGTAGTATTGGGGGCAGTCGGGCCGGGGAGCTGTTTTTT. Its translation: CASSIGGSRAGELFF.

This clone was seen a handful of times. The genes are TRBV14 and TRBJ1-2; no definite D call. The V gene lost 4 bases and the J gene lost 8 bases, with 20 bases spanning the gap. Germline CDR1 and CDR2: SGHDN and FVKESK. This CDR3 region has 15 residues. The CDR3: CASSLLWEGPTGYTF. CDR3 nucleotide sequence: TGTGCCAGCAGCCTCCTATGGGAGGGCCCCACGGGCTACACCTTC.